This TCR beta chain appears in the sequencing data of a study of blood T cell repertoires in COVID-19. Turning to the study itself: The samples span acute and convalescent COVID-19 from the United States, Italy and Spain. T cells, B-cell-depleted T cells, or PBMCs supplied cDNA or gDNA.

In the original processing: Reference gene primer amplification in the assay estimated nucleated cell counts. The method was immunoSEQ multiplex PCR; TCRdb's version includes in-frame clones alone and lacks a portion of them. V and J calls and clone size are those listed in that table; D and trimming were worked out from the DNA. Of around 260,000 clones listed, approximately 87% were seen once; the top ten hold 3.5% to 5.5%. CDR1 is MNHEY, CDR2 SVGAGI, per germline. Trimming left V 5 bases short and J 4 bases short, with 9 bases between. The CDR3 is made up of 13 amino acids. The chain couples TRBV6-5 to TRBJ1-3; D is uncertain. The origin of this receptor is a man aged 60 to 69 who had recovered from COVID-19. Sample: peripheral blood. CDR3 DNA: TGTGCCAGCAGTACCCGGGTGGGAAACACCATATATTTT. This codes for CASSTRVGNTIYF.